The T cell receptor beta chain under discussion was sequenced for a study of cytomegalovirus exposure and HLA in healthy donors. The PCR employed 60 Vbeta primers together with 13 Jbeta primers. Here immunoSEQ multiplex PCR was the method, and the copy in TCRdb shows in-frame clones only, minus some. Listed are 200,000 to 250,000 clones; about 0.9% falls within the top ten. A word on this clone: The antigen remains unidentified.

The length of the CDR3 is 16 residues. The J segment lost 4 bases and the V segment lost 3 bases, leaving 6 bases of the junction unmatched. In germline, CDR1 is SGHDN, CDR2 FVKESK. Study results and limitations: The study put 150 to 200 TCR beta chains on its list as cytomegalovirus-associated. Follow-up analysis found HLA locus-dependent TCR association rates, highest for DRB1 and lowest for HLA-C.

The gene calls are TRBV14 and TRBJ2-2; 9 nucleotides line up with TRBD1. The sequencing sample was made of PBMCs. This receptor was obtained from a woman aged 25 to 45 in good health and CMV-seropositive. CDR3 loop: CASSQRGQGGTGELFF. The DNA for the CDR3 is TGTGCCAGCAGCCAGAGGGGACAGGGTGGCACCGGGGAGCTGTTTTTT.